What follows describes a single TCR beta chain. Germline V gene lookup returns CDR1 LGHDT and CDR2 YNNKEL (reference sequence). The CDR3 has 13 amino acids. Trimming stripped 4 bases from V and 8 bases from J, with 14 bases between. The data stem from a study of early T cells in non-severe SARS-CoV-2 infection. TCRdb reanalysed the 5' RACE reads using MiXCR and keeps one entry per CDR3 protein. The profile covers 40,000 to 60,000 distinct CDR3 sequences, with more than 5.5% appearing a single time and about 2.8% taken by the ten largest. The receptor's source is an adult who was a healthcare worker with PCR-confirmed SARS-CoV-2 infection or an uninfected control (not recorded which). The rearrangement joins TRBV3-1 to TRBJ1-2; D not certain. The source material was whole blood, sampled at baseline. For the CDR3, the DNA is TGTGCCAGCAGCCCCCCCTGGGCGGCAGGCTACACCTTC. Translated, it gives CASSPPWAAGYTF.